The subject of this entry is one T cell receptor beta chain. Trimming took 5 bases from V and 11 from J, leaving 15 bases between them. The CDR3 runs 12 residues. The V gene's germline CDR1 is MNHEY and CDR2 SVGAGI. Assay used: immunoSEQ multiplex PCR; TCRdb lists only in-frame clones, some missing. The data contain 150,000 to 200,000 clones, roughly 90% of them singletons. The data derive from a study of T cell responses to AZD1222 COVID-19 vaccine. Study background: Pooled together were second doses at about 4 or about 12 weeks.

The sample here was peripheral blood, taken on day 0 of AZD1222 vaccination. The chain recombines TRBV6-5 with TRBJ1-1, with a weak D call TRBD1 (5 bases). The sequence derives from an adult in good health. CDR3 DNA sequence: TGTGCCAGCAGTCTATACGGGCAGGGTGCTTTCTTT. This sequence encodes CASSLYGQGAFF.